The T cell receptor (beta chain) under discussion was sequenced for a study of T-cell memory formation after mild COVID-19. Study-level background: The TCR clusters were mostly specific to one donor.

This clonotype occurred many times. TCRdb recomputed calls from the 5' RACE reads with MiXCR, one row per CDR3 protein. Counted here are around 250,000 distinct CDR3 sequences, approximately 9% occurring once; the ten biggest clones make up roughly 21%. The CDR3 sequence is 13 residues long. CDR1 is SGHRS, CDR2 YFSETQ, per germline. The junction had 2 bases not matched to a gene; V was cut back by 0 bases and J by 9 bases. This receptor was identified in a man younger than 35 who had mild COVID-19 (a few samples of this study predate the infection). Cell type and time point are not known. The sequenced sample was PBMCs or a T cell subset sorted from them (not recorded which). J is TRBJ2-3 and V is TRBV5-1; 9 bases match TRBD1. CDR3 protein: CASSLGQGGTQYF. In DNA form, the CDR3 reads TGCGCCAGCAGCTTGGGACAGGGGGGGACGCAGTATTTT.